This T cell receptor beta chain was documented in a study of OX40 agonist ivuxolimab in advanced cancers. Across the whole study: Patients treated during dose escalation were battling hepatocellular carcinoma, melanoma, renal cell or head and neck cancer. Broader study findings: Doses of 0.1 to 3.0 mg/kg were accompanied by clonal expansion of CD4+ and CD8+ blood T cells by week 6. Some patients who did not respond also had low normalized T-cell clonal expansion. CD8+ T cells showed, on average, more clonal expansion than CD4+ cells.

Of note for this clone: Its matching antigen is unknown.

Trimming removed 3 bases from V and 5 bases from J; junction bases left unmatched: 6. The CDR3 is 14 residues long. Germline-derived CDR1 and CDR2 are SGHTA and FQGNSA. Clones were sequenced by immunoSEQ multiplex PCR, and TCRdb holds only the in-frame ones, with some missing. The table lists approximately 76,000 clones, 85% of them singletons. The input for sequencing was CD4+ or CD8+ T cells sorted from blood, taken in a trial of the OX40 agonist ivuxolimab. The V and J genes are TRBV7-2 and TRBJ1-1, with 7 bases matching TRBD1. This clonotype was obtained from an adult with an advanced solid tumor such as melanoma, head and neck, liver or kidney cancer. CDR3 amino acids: CASSFDRDLTEAFF. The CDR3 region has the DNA TGTGCCAGCAGCTTCGACAGGGATTTAACTGAAGCTTTCTTT.